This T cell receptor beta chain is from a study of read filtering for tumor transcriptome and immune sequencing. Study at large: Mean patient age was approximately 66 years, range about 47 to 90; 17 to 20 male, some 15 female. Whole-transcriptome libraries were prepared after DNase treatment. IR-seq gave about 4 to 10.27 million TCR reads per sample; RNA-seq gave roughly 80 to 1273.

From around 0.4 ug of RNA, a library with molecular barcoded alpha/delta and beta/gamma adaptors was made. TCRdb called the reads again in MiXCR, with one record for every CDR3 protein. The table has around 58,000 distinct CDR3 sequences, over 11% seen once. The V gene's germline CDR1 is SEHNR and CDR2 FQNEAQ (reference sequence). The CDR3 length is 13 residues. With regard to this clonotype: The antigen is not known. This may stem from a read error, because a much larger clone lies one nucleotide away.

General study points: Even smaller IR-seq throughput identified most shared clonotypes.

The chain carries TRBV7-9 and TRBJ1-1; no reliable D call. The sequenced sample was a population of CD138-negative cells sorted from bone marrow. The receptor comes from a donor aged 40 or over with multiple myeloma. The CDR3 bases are TGTGCCAGCAGCTTAGCCGGTTACACTGAAGCTTCCTTT. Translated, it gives CASSLAGYTEASF.